The clone carrying this T cell receptor beta chain was counted between two and nine times. The antigen remains unidentified. This record belongs to a study of beta chain features in type 1 diabetes. Of the isolated RNA, all was reverse transcribed, and so the sequenced material was expressed TCRB transcripts. Sequencing of naive, central memory and regulatory T cell samples gave an average of approximately 3.3 million reads. Produced via immunoSEQ multiplex PCR; TCRdb's table is partial and in-frame only. Counted here are fewer than 500,000 clones, over 11% occurring once; the ten biggest clones make up roughly 0.036%. Germline V lookup: CDR1 SGHRS, CDR2 YFSETQ. CDR3 length: 16 amino acids. The J segment lost 4 bases and the V segment lost 3 bases, leaving 9 bases of the junction unmatched. Study conclusions and caveats: Type 1 diabetes patients showed fewer insertions and more deletions at VDJ junctions.

The V and J genes are TRBV5-1 and TRBJ2-5; 10 bases fit TRBD2. The sequence was obtained from a man younger than 40 in good health. The sample taken for sequencing was naive CD4+ T cells from blood. As DNA, the CDR3 is TGCGCCAGCAGCTATGCCCCTAGCGGGGGTTTAGAGACCCAGTACTTC. It is translated as CASSYAPSGGLETQYF.